The 12 T cell receptor beta chains given below trace back to one sample, sequenced in a study of neurological immune-mediated disorders. TCRdb redid the calling of the 5' RACE reads with MiXCR, one entry per CDR3 protein. The sample records 100,000 or so distinct CDR3 sequences, roughly 4% being singletons. Sequenced material: PBMCs. These receptors were collected from a woman under 30 with multiple sclerosis.

This clonotype was counted a few times. J is TRBJ2-7 and V is TRBV3-1, with 10 bases identical to TRBD2. V shed 0 bases and J 6 bases; nucleotides not matched to a gene: 11. CDR1 LGHDT and CDR2 YNNKEL come from the germline V gene (reference sequence). The CDR3 has 17 residues. The CDR3 sequence is CASSQDGLAGVPAEQYF. The CDR3 DNA is TGTGCCAGCAGCCAAGATGGCCTAGCGGGAGTTCCCGCCGAGCAGTACTTC.

This clonotype was recorded at least ten times. J is TRBJ1-4 and V is TRBV5-1; 9 nucleotides line up with TRBD1. After removal of 3 bases from V and 3 bases from J, the junction contained 3 bases not matched to a gene. Germline lookup yields CDR1 SGHRS and CDR2 YFSETQ. CDR3 length: 15 amino acids. The CDR3 loop is CASSWGQGSNEKLFF. The CDR3 DNA sequence: TGCGCCAGCAGCTGGGGACAGGGTTCTAATGAAAAACTGTTTTTT. Full variable domain (remainder filled in from reference TRBV5-1 and TRBJ1-4): KAGVTQTPRYLIKTRGQQVTLSCSPISGHRSVSWYQQTPGQGLQFLFEYFSETQRNKGNFPGRFSGRQFSNSRSEMNVSTLELGDSALYLCASSWGQGSNEKLFFGSGTQLSVL.

V and J are TRBV12-3 or TRBV12-4 and TRBJ2-2; no clear D. This CDR3 is 16 amino acids long. The V gene lost 2 bases and the J gene lost 6 bases, with 16 bases spanning the gap. The CDR3 bases are TGTGCCAGCAGTTTATCTGAAGCCCAAATGGCCGGGGAGCTGTTTTTT. This encodes CASSLSEAQMAGELFF.

This clonotype was seen at least ten times. This chain links TRBV5-1 with TRBJ2-5; TRBD2 might be the D (5 bases). Per the germline V gene, CDR1 is SGHRS and CDR2 is YFSETQ. V was cut by 4 bases and J by 1 base, with 14 bases left in between. This CDR3 region has 15 residues. DNA for the CDR3: TGCGCCAGCAGCGACTTCGGGATTGGCCAAGAGACCCAGTACTTC. Translation gives CASSDFGIGQETQYF. The entire variable domain, with the rest obtained from reference TRBV5-1 and TRBJ2-5, is as follows: KAGVTQTPRYLIKTRGQQVTLSCSPISGHRSVSWYQQTPGQGLQFLFEYFSETQRNKGNFPGRFSGRQFSNSRSEMNVSTLELGDSALYLCASSDFGIGQETQYFGPGTRLLVL.

This clonotype was recorded many times. V usage is TRBV4-1 and J usage is TRBJ2-1; D assignment may be TRBD1 or TRBD2 (5 bases each). CDR3 length: 16 residues. The germline V gene has CDR1 MGHRA and CDR2 YSYEKL. Trimming removed 5 bases at V and 9 bases at J, with 23 bases between. CDR3 region: CASSYSGAALEGEQFF. In nucleotides, the CDR3 is TGCGCCAGCAGCTATTCCGGGGCAGCCTTGGAAGGTGAGCAGTTCTTC.

Many counts were recorded for this clonotype. The J gene is TRBJ2-3, the V gene TRBV11-3; 8 nucleotides line up with TRBD1. The CDR3 is 15 amino acids. From germline, CDR1 is SGHNT and CDR2 YENEEA. V gave up 5 bases and J gave up 0 bases; unmatched junction bases: 4. The chain's CDR3 is CASSPRQGSTDTQYF. CDR3 nucleotide sequence: TGTGCCAGCAGCCCCCGACAGGGGAGCACAGATACGCAGTATTTT.

Only a few counts were recorded for this clonotype. The rearrangement joins TRBV20-1 to TRBJ2-3; 13 nucleotides align to TRBD2. Trimming at V came to 1 base and at J to 0 bases, leaving 4 bases not matched to a gene. The CDR3 sequence is 17 residues long. Germline values: CDR1 DFQATT, CDR2 SNEGSKA (reference sequence). Here the CDR3 reads CSARAGTSGASTDTQYF. In DNA form, the CDR3 reads TGCAGTGCTAGAGCCGGGACTAGCGGGGCTAGCACAGATACGCAGTATTTT.

This clonotype was found a few times. This likely comes from a read error, as the CDR3 has no conserved phenylalanine or tryptophan at its end. Because the CDR3's place on the DNA is in doubt, the DNA is left out and the CDR3 is given as listed by TCRdb. The genes are TRBV21-1 and TRBJ2-4; TRBD1 was called by the table and not checked on the DNA. TRBV21-1 is classified as a pseudogene. The CDR3 has 15 residues if both end residues are counted. CDR3 sequence reads: CASSKVRGAKNIQYN.

This clonotype was found many times. The rearrangement uses TRBV5-1 and TRBJ2-6; 9 bases are a match to TRBD2. V was clipped by 1 base and J by 0 bases; unmatched bases: 11. Germline lookup yields CDR1 SGHRS and CDR2 YFSETQ. The CDR3 extends over 20 amino acids. The CDR3 reads CASSLFSRASGASGANVLTF. In nucleotides, the CDR3 is TGCGCCAGCAGCTTGTTTTCTCGGGCTAGCGGGGCCTCTGGGGCCAACGTCCTGACTTTC.

At least ten counts were recorded for this clonotype. The chain has TRBV20-1 and TRBJ2-5; tentatively, D is TRBD1 (6 bases). V was clipped by 2 bases and J by 2 bases, with 12 bases between them. Per germline, CDR1 DFQATT and CDR2 SNEGSKA (reference sequence). The CDR3 spans 14 residues. CDR3 bases: TGCAGTGCTAGAACAGGGCGAAGGCAAGAGACCCAGTACTTC. It yields the protein CSARTGRRQETQYF.

This clonotype was seen at least ten times. The chain combines TRBV5-1 with TRBJ2-4, with D unresolved. The CDR3 contains 14 residues. The germline CDR1 and CDR2 sequences are SGHRS and YFSETQ. V lost 1 base to trimming and J lost 2 bases, with 7 bases between them. CDR3 residues: CASSLSLSKNIQYF. The CDR3 DNA is TGCGCCAGCAGCTTGTCCCTATCCAAAAACATTCAGTACTTC.

This clonotype was detected many times. The chain has TRBV10-3 and TRBJ2-3, with 14 nucleotides matching TRBD2. The ends lost 6 bases at V and 3 bases at J; junction bases unmatched: 5. CDR1 and CDR2 from the germline V gene are ENHRY and SYGVKD. The CDR3 extends over 16 amino acids. The CDR3 region is CAIRRGLAGETDTQYF. The CDR3 nucleotides are TGTGCCATCAGAAGGGGACTAGCGGGAGAGACAGATACGCAGTATTTT.